This T cell receptor beta chain stems from a study of blood T cell repertoires in COVID-19. Overall study context: Acute and convalescent COVID-19 specimens originated in the United States, Italy and Spain. Sources were T cells, B-cell-depleted T cells, or PBMCs; the material itself was cDNA or gDNA.

How the authors handled the data: Using reference gene primer amplification, nucleated cell counts were estimated. The assay was immunoSEQ multiplex PCR, and TCRdb's table has in-frame clones only and misses some. D and trimming were read from the DNA, whereas the V and J calls and clone size are those reported in that table. The table includes fewer than 300,000 clones, roughly 86% detected once. Deletions cut 0 bases from V and 4 bases from J, with 10 bases between. Per the germline V gene, CDR1 is LNHNV and CDR2 is YYDKDF (reference sequence). There are 15 residues in the CDR3. This clone came up once.

Sequencing was carried out using peripheral blood. The clonotype was recovered from a man between 35 and 55 years old who had recovered from COVID-19. The V call is TRBV15, the J call TRBJ1-3; D call uncertain. CDR3 coding DNA: TGTGCCACCAGCAGAGACCTTCCTCTGGGAAACACCATATATTTT. Translation: CATSRDLPLGNTIYF.